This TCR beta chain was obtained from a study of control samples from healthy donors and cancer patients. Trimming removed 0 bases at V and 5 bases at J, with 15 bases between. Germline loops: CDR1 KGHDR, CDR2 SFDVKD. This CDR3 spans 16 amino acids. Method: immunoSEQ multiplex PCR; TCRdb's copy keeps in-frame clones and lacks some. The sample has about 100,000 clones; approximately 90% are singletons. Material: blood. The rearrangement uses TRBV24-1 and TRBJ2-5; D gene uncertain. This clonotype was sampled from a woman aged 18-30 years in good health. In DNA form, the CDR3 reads TGTGCCACCAGTGATTTGGCAGGCGGCCTGGGGGAGACCCAGTACTTC. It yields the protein CATSDLAGGLGETQYF.